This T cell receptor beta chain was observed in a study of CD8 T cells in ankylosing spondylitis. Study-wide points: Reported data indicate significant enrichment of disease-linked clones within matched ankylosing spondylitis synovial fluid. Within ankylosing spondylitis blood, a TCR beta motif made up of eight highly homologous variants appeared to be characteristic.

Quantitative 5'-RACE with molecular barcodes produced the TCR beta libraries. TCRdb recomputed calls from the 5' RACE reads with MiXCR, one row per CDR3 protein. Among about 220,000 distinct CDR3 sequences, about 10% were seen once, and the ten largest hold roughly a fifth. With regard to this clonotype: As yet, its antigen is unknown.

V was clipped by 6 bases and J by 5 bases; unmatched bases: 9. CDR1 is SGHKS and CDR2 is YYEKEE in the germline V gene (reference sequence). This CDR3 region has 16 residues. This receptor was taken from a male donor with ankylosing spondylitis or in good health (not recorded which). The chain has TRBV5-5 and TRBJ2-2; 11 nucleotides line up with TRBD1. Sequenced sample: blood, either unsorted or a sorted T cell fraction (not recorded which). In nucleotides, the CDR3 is TGTGCCAGCAACAACTTGGGGACAGGGGGAACCGGGGAGCTGTTTTTT. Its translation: CASNNLGTGGTGELFF.